This TCR beta chain was retrieved from a study of Ad26.COV2.S vaccination and SARS-CoV-2 variants. The overall study: The authors gave Ad26.COV2.S intramuscularly, either once or twice 56 days apart.

Assay: immunoSEQ multiplex PCR; the TCRdb copy retains only in-frame clones and omits some. There are some 350,000 clones in the sample; about 88% occur only once, and 2.5% to 3.5% lies in the top ten. Study-level results: Overall T cell responses may have been underestimated by the analyses of TCR breadth and depth. Reportedly, after vaccination the spike-specific CD8+ and CD4+ T cell responses displayed substantial breadth.

V was cut by 5 bases and J by 1 base, with 11 bases left in between. This CDR3 has 14 amino acids. The V gene's germline CDR1 is MRHNA and CDR2 SNTAGT. Treatment of the sample: over 15 received Ad26.COV2.S at low or high dose, single or two shots; several received placebo; per-sample allocation not given. Sampling was done on day 63 after the first vaccine or placebo injection. This clone was picked up a small number of times. The antigen is undetermined. The clonotype originates from a person between 18 and 65 years old who received the Ad26.COV2.S COVID-19 vaccine or a placebo. The sample here was peripheral blood, taken in a trial of Ad26.COV2.S vaccine versus placebo. The chain recombines TRBV6-4 with TRBJ1-1; D might be TRBD1 (6 bases). CDR3 in DNA: TGTGCCAGCAGTCCGGACAGAACGAACACTGAAGCTTTCTTT. Its protein is CASSPDRTNTEAFF.